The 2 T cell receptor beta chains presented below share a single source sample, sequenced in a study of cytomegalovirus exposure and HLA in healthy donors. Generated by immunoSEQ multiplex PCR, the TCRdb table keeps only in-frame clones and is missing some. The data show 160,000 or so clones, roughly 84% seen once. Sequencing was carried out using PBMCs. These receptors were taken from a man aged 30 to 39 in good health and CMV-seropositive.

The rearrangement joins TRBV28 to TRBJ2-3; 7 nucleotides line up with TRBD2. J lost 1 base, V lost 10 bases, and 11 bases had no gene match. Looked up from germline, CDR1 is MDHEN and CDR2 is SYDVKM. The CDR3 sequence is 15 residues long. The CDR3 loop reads CATQVGGGRTDTQYF. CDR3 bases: TGTGCCACCCAGGTAGGCGGGGGACGCACAGATACGCAGTATTTT. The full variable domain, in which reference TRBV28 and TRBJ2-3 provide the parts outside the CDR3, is DVKVTQSSRYLVKRTGEKVFLECVQDMDHENMFWYRQDPGLGLRLIYFSYDVKMKEKGDIPEGYSVSREKKERFSLILESASTNQTSMYLCATQVGGGRTDTQYFGPGTRLTVL.

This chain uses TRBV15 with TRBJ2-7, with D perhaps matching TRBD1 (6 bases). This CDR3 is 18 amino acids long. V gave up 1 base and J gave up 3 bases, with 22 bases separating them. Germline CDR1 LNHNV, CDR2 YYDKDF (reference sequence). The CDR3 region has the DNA TGTGCCACCAGCAGAGGTAGGGGGATACAAGCCCTAGTCTACGAGCAGTACTTC. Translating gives CATSRGRGIQALVYEQYF.